This passage covers 29 T cell receptor beta chains from one sample sequenced in a study of control samples from healthy donors and cancer patients. The protocol was immunoSEQ multiplex PCR, while the TCRdb copy is restricted to in-frame clones and leaves out a portion. The table lists about 100,000 clones, roughly 90% of them singletons. The material sequenced was blood. These receptors originate from a man aged 30-40 years in good health.

The J gene is TRBJ2-5, the V gene TRBV11-2; TRBD2 agrees at 8 bases. CDR1 and CDR2 (germline): SGHAT, FQNNGV. Unmatched junction bases numbered 3, after V lost 0 bases and J lost 3 bases. This CDR3 is built from 15 residues. CDR3 coding DNA: TGTGCCAGCAGCTTAGATTCGCGGGGGGAAGAGACCCAGTACTTC. Residues: CASSLDSRGEETQYF.

J is TRBJ1-5 and V is TRBV19; D perhaps matches TRBD1 (6 bases). Germline V CDR1 and CDR2: LNHDA, SQIVND (reference sequence). The CDR3 extends over 16 amino acids. V lost 0 bases and J 3 bases, leaving 12 bases between the germline ends. CDR3 in DNA: TGTGCCAGTAGTATAGAAGGGGGGGTCGACAATCAGCCCCAGCATTTT. Its translation is CASSIEGGVDNQPQHF.

This clone was picked up one time. The V gene is TRBV5-8, the J gene TRBJ1-4, with D possibly being TRBD1 (5 bases). V lost 2 bases and J 5 bases, leaving 13 bases between the germline ends. This CDR3 comprises 15 residues. Germline assignment: CDR1 SGHTS and CDR2 YDEGEE. The CDR3 protein is CASSFGDDSNEKLFF. The DNA of the CDR3 is TGTGCCAGCAGCTTTGGGGACGACTCGAATGAAAAACTGTTTTTT. Full variable domain (missing parts from reference TRBV5-8 and TRBJ1-4): EAGVTQSPTHLIKTRGQQATLRCSPISGHTSVYWYQQALGLGLQFLLWYDEGEERNRGNFPPRFSGRQFPNYSSELNVNALELEDSALYLCASSFGDDSNEKLFFGSGTQLSVL.

J is TRBJ2-5 and V is TRBV14; unclear D gene. Between the trimmed V and J ends, which lost 1 base and 1 base, there was a span of 10 bases. Germline lookup yields CDR1 SGHDN and CDR2 FVKESK. The CDR3 totals 15 residues. The chain's CDR3 is CASSQARLFQETQYF. As DNA, the CDR3 is TGTGCCAGCAGCCAAGCCAGGTTATTCCAAGAGACCCAGTACTTC.

The CDR3 nucleotides are TGTGCCAGCAGCTTGGGGGGAAGGGGGACCTTTGAAACTAATGAAAAACTGTTTTTT. It encodes CASSLGGRGTFETNEKLFF. The chain has TRBV5-4 and TRBJ1-4; D might be TRBD1 (6 bases). The V and J ends lost 0 bases and 1 base respectively, with 19 bases between them. The CDR3 length is 19 residues. The germline CDR1 and CDR2 sequences are SGHNT and YYREEE (reference sequence).

The V and J genes are TRBV7-9 and TRBJ1-5; D gene ambiguous. V lost 0 bases and J 4 bases, leaving 7 bases between the germline ends. Looked up from germline, CDR1 is SEHNR and CDR2 is FQNEAQ (reference sequence). The CDR3 loop spans 14 amino acids. CDR3 amino acids: CASSLAAPNQPQHF. The CDR3, as DNA: TGTGCCAGCAGCTTAGCGGCCCCTAATCAGCCCCAGCATTTT.

The chain uses TRBV5-1 and TRBJ1-6, with 8 nucleotides matching TRBD1. This CDR3 spans 15 amino acids. V gave up 0 bases and J gave up 6 bases; unmatched junction bases: 2. The germline CDR1 and CDR2 sequences are SGHRS and YFSETQ. CDR3: CASSLAGQGNSPLHF. The CDR3 DNA is TGCGCCAGCAGCTTGGCCGGACAGGGTAATTCACCCCTCCACTTT.

The CDR3 reads CSVVVSEAFF. The CDR3 DNA follows: TGCAGCGTTGTAGTCAGTGAAGCTTTCTTT. The rearrangement joins TRBV29-1 to TRBJ1-1; D not certain. Germline V CDR1 and CDR2: SQVTM, ANQGSEA. The CDR3 has 10 amino acids. Between the trimmed V and J ends, which lost 4 bases and 7 bases, there was a span of 7 bases. The full variable domain, in which reference TRBV29-1 and TRBJ1-1 provide the parts outside the CDR3, is SAVISQKPSRDICQRGTSLTIQCQVDSQVTMMFWYRQQPGQSLTLIATANQGSEATYESGFVIDKFPISRPNLTFSTLTVSNMSPEDSSIYLCSVVVSEAFFGQGTRLTVV.

J is TRBJ2-1 and V is TRBV18; TRBD2 agrees at 12 bases. V trimming: 1 base; J trimming: 10 bases; junction bases outside the gene matches: 8. The germline V gene encodes CDR1 KGHSH and CDR2 LQKENI. The CDR3 consists of 16 residues. CDR3: CASSPQLAGGEGEQFF. CDR3 sequence (DNA): TGTGCCAGCTCACCACAGCTAGCGGGAGGGGAAGGGGAGCAGTTCTTC.

The chain employs TRBV5-6 and TRBJ2-2, with TRBD2 as a possible D gene (6 bases). CDR1 and CDR2 (germline): SGHDT, YYEEEE. The CDR3 runs 14 residues. Trimming left V 0 bases short and J 7 bases short, with 10 bases between. CDR3 DNA: TGTGCCAGCAGCTTGGAAGGAGGGAACGGGGAGCTGTTTTTT. Its translation is CASSLEGGNGELFF.

The chain employs TRBV20-1 and TRBJ2-3; no clear D. There are 15 residues in the CDR3. From germline, CDR1 is DFQATT and CDR2 SNEGSKA (reference sequence). V was trimmed by 3 bases and J by 3 bases, leaving 16 bases between them. CDR3 nucleotide sequence: TGCAGTGCTAGTGTTCCAAGTAGCCGGACAGATACGCAGTATTTT. As protein: CSASVPSSRTDTQYF.

This chain connects TRBV5-4 to TRBJ1-2; 11 bases fit TRBD1. Trimming took 4 bases from V and 5 from J; bases not matched to a gene: 10. This CDR3 contains 16 residues. Germline values: CDR1 SGHNT, CDR2 YYREEE (reference sequence). The CDR3 reads CASSTGTGGRGYGYTF. DNA of the CDR3: TGTGCCAGCAGCACCGGGACAGGGGGGAGAGGATATGGCTACACCTTC.

V gene TRBV2 combines with J gene TRBJ1-5; D call uncertain. V lost 3 bases and J lost 6, with 9 bases in between. Germline lookup yields CDR1 SNHLY and CDR2 FYNNEI. The length of the CDR3 is 13 residues. CDR3 residues: CASSEQRSQPQHF. As DNA, the CDR3 is TGTGCCAGCAGTGAGCAGAGGAGTCAGCCCCAGCATTTT.

The chain couples TRBV24-1 to TRBJ2-1; D ambiguous. With 5 bases removed from V and 4 bases from J, the gap between germline ends came to 11 bases. Germline-derived CDR1 and CDR2 are KGHDR and SFDVKD. This CDR3 is built from 14 residues. CDR3 sequence (DNA): TGTGCCACCAGTGTGGGCACCTATTACAATGAGCAGTTCTTC. Amino acids: CATSVGTYYNEQFF.

The J gene is TRBJ1-4, the V gene TRBV25-1; D is uncertain. V lost 6 bases, J lost 8 bases, and 13 bases lay in between. CDR3 size: 13 residues. The germline V gene has CDR1 MGHDK and CDR2 SYGVNS. CDR3: CASRGPNSEKLFF. In DNA form, the CDR3 reads TGTGCCAGCAGGGGCCCCAATTCAGAAAAACTGTTTTTT.

The chain has TRBV30 and TRBJ1-1; D not resolved. Germline CDR1 GTSNPN, CDR2 SVGIG (reference sequence). V dropped 5 bases and J dropped 1 base, with 17 bases sitting between them. The CDR3 is 15 amino acids. CDR3: CAWADIWKRNTEAFF. CDR3 DNA: TGTGCCTGGGCAGACATCTGGAAGAGGAACACTGAAGCTTTCTTT.

The chain couples TRBV2 to TRBJ1-6, with unresolved D. The CDR3 consists of 15 residues. Germline V lookup: CDR1 SNHLY, CDR2 FYNNEI. V was shortened by 3 bases and J by 8 bases, with 14 bases between the two germline ends. The CDR3 sequence is CASSEPGFVDSPLHF. The DNA for the CDR3 is TGTGCCAGCAGTGAGCCGGGGTTCGTCGATTCACCCCTCCACTTT.

The chain employs TRBV28 and TRBJ2-1, with D perhaps TRBD2 (5 bases). V lost 6 bases to trimming and J lost 10 bases, with 10 bases between them. CDR1 is MDHEN and CDR2 is SYDVKM in the germline V gene. This CDR3 has 11 amino acids. CDR3 sequence reads: CASRSWEEQFF. As DNA, the CDR3 is TGTGCCAGCAGAAGCTGGGAGGAGCAGTTCTTC.

V usage is TRBV18 and J usage is TRBJ2-6; D might be TRBD2 (5 bases). Germline V gene data show CDR1 as KGHSH and CDR2 as LQKENI. V lost 3 bases and J 1 base, leaving 13 bases between the germline ends. The CDR3 covers 17 residues. The CDR3 DNA is TGTGCCAGCTCACCGTCCAGCGGTACTTCTGGGGCCAACGTCCTGACTTTC. This gives the protein CASSPSSGTSGANVLTF. Filled out from reference TRBV18 and TRBJ2-6, the complete variable domain reads NAGVMQNPRHLVRRRGQEARLRCSPMKGHSHVYWYRQLPEEGLKFMVYLQKENIIDESGMPKERFSAEFPKEGPSILRIQQVVRGDSAAYFCASSPSSGTSGANVLTFGAGSRLTVL.

The genes are TRBV7-2 and TRBJ2-4; 9 nucleotides align to TRBD2. Trimming cost V 2 bases and J 2 bases; bases outside gene matches: 4. The CDR3 totals 16 residues. CDR1 is SGHTA, CDR2 FQGNSA, per germline. DNA of the CDR3: TGTGCCAGCAGCTTATATGCGGGGGGGTCCAAAAACATTCAGTACTTC. Protein sequence: CASSLYAGGSKNIQYF.

This sequence joins TRBV3-1 (or the pseudogene TRBV3-2) and TRBJ1-6, with 8 bases that match TRBD1. Germline V gene sequence: CDR1 LGHDT, CDR2 YNNKEL (reference sequence). Unmatched junction bases numbered 7, after V lost 2 bases and J lost 10 bases. The CDR3 consists of 15 residues. The CDR3 sequence is CASSQRQGARSPLHF. DNA of the CDR3: TGTGCCAGCAGCCAAAGGCAGGGGGCGCGGTCACCCCTCCACTTT.

About this clone itself: This sample includes further DNA sequences coding for the same CDR3. The rearrangement uses TRBV27 and TRBJ2-2; maybe TRBD1 (6 bases). Germline V gene lookup returns CDR1 MNHEY and CDR2 SMNVEV (reference sequence). Trimming shortened V by 3 bases and J by 4 bases, and 9 bases separated the two germline ends. The CDR3 totals 14 residues. The CDR3 nucleotides read TGTGCCAGCAGTTTGGGGGCCGCCACCGGGGAGCTGTTTTTT. The encoded protein is CASSLGAATGELFF.

This clone was counted once. V gene TRBV5-8 combines with J gene TRBJ2-6; no firm D call. Between the trimmed V and J ends, which lost 2 bases and 0 bases, there was a span of 6 bases. Germline lookup yields CDR1 SGHTS and CDR2 YDEGEE. The CDR3 has 15 amino acids. CDR3 sequence (DNA): TGTGCCAGCAGCTTTATTAGCTCTGGGGCCAACGTCCTGACTTTC. Translated, it gives CASSFISSGANVLTF.

CDR3 protein: CASSYSLTEDQPQHF. In nucleotides, the CDR3 is TGTGCCAGCAGTTACTCGCTGACAGAAGATCAGCCCCAGCATTTT. The chain has TRBV6-2 or TRBV6-3 and TRBJ1-5; D may be TRBD1 (5 bases). V was clipped by 0 bases and J by 5 bases, with 11 bases between them. Germline V gene data show CDR1 as MNHEY and CDR2 as SVGEGT. CDR3 length: 15 amino acids.

This clone appeared a single time. The chain combines TRBV6-5 with TRBJ2-1, with 12 bases lining up with TRBD2. After removal of 9 bases from V and 9 bases from J, the junction contained 6 bases not matched to a gene. CDR1 and CDR2 (germline): MNHEY, SVGAGI. The CDR3 is made up of 13 amino acids. The CDR3 sequence is CASRLAGEGEQFF. CDR3 sequence (DNA): TGTGCCAGTCGACTAGCGGGAGAGGGTGAGCAGTTCTTC.

The genes are TRBV20-1 and TRBJ2-3; a possible D gene is TRBD2 (6 bases). The CDR3 is made up of 14 amino acids. Germline V lookup: CDR1 DFQATT, CDR2 SNEGSKA (reference sequence). Trimming took off 3 bases at V and 6 bases at J, with 16 bases between the two ends. The CDR3 sequence: CSASEAGSSDTQYF. The DNA for the CDR3 is TGCAGTGCTAGTGAGGCGGGGTCCAGTGATACGCAGTATTTT.

The rearrangement links TRBV19 to TRBJ2-3; D is perhaps TRBD2 (5 bases). The CDR3 extends over 14 amino acids. Germline CDR1 reads LNHDA; CDR2 reads SQIVND (reference sequence). The ends were cut back, 5 bases at V and 3 bases at J, with 12 bases in the middle. CDR3 sequence (DNA): TGTGCCAGTAGTTCTTACTGGACTACAGATACGCAGTATTTT. It codes for CASSSYWTTDTQYF.

The V and J genes are TRBV12-3 or TRBV12-4 and TRBJ2-7; D is tentatively TRBD1 or TRBD2 (5 bases each). V lost 5 bases and J lost 6, with 11 bases in between. The CDR3 is made up of 12 amino acids. CDR3 loop: CASSRGAFEQYF. CDR3 nucleotides: TGTGCCAGCAGTCGAGGGGCCTTCGAGCAGTACTTC.

The chain joins TRBV19 to TRBJ2-2; 9 nucleotides line up with TRBD2. This CDR3 has 18 amino acids. CDR1 and CDR2 (germline): LNHDA, SQIVND (reference sequence). V was clipped by 8 bases and J by 1 base; unmatched bases: 14. DNA of the CDR3: TGTGCCAGTCGACCCTTTTATGGGCGGGAGGGGAACACCGGGGAGCTGTTTTTT. Amino acid sequence: CASRPFYGREGNTGELFF.